One sample yielded the 13 T cell receptor beta chains listed below, sequenced in a study of blood T cell repertoires in COVID-19. Libraries were prepared by immunoSEQ multiplex PCR; TCRdb keeps only in-frame clonotypes and omits some of them. Of 200,000 to 250,000 clones listed, roughly four fifths are singletons. The sequencing input was PBMCs or T cells enriched from blood (not recorded which). The origin of the receptors is a man in his forties or fifties who had recovered from COVID-19.

The chain employs TRBV6-5 and TRBJ1-6, with 7 bases that match TRBD1. Per the germline V gene, CDR1 is MNHEY and CDR2 is SVGAGI. J lost 9 bases, V lost 4 bases, and 6 bases had no gene match. The CDR3 runs 14 residues. The CDR3 DNA is TGTGCCAGCAGTTTCTCACAGGGGATTTCACCCCTCCACTTT. Amino acids: CASSFSQGISPLHF.

The V and J genes are TRBV11-2 and TRBJ2-7, with D maybe TRBD1 (5 bases). This CDR3 contains 15 residues. Looked up from germline, CDR1 is SGHAT and CDR2 is FQNNGV. The germline V and J ends were trimmed by 7 bases and 6 bases, with 22 bases remaining between them. The CDR3 region is CASKVWGAGTREQYF. Written as DNA, the CDR3 is TGTGCCAGCAAAGTCTGGGGCGCCGGCACGCGCGAGCAGTACTTC.

This clone was seen only a few times. The rearrangement links TRBV25-1 to TRBJ2-5; D is unclear. Germline V gene sequence: CDR1 MGHDK, CDR2 SYGVNS. This CDR3 is 12 amino acids long. Trimming cost V 4 bases and J 0 bases, with 3 bases left between them. In DNA form, the CDR3 reads TGTGCCAGCAGTGCATACCAAGAGACCCAGTACTTC. This translates into CASSAYQETQYF.

The V gene is TRBV5-1, the J gene TRBJ2-2, with D perhaps matching TRBD1 (5 bases). The CDR3 sequence is 17 residues long. Germline V gene data show CDR1 as SGHRS and CDR2 as YFSETQ. Trimming cost V 0 bases and J 2 bases, with 14 bases left between them. The CDR3 DNA is TGCGCCAGCAGCTTGGCTGGGGCAGGGATCAACACCGGGGAGCTGTTTTTT. It translates to CASSLAGAGINTGELFF.

The V gene is TRBV9, the J gene TRBJ2-2, with TRBD2 matching 13 bases. This CDR3 region has 15 residues. V lost 4 bases to trimming and J lost 6 bases; unmatched junction nucleotides: 3. The germline CDR1 and CDR2 sequences are SGDLS and YYNGEE. The CDR3 region is CASSWTSGSPGELFF. DNA for the CDR3: TGTGCCAGCAGCTGGACTAGCGGGAGCCCCGGGGAGCTGTTTTTT.

J is TRBJ1-5 and V is TRBV5-1, with D hard to call. Trimming took off 4 bases at V and 1 base at J, with 12 bases between the two ends. CDR3 length: 15 residues. The germline CDR1 and CDR2 sequences are SGHRS and YFSETQ. CDR3 DNA sequence: TGCGCCAGCAGCCTCACGGGGAAAAGCAATCAGCCCCAGCATTTT. It is translated as CASSLTGKSNQPQHF.

The chain couples TRBV30 to TRBJ1-1; the match to TRBD1 covers 9 bases. The CDR3 sequence is 14 residues long. The V and J ends lost 0 bases and 3 bases, in that order; junction bases with no gene match: 2. CDR1 and CDR2 (germline): GTSNPN, SVGIG (reference sequence). The DNA of the CDR3 is TGTGCCTGGAGTGTAGGGACAGGGTACACTGAAGCTTTCTTT. Amino acids: CAWSVGTGYTEAFF.

The chain joins TRBV2 to TRBJ2-7; the match to TRBD1 covers 8 bases. The CDR3 totals 13 residues. Germline loops: CDR1 SNHLY, CDR2 FYNNEI. The V gene end was trimmed by 5 bases and the J gene end by 3 bases; junction bases not matched to a gene: 3. The CDR3 sequence: CASSTRGLYEQYF. In nucleotides, the CDR3 is TGTGCCAGCAGTACCAGGGGGCTCTACGAGCAGTACTTC.

The chain employs TRBV6-5 and TRBJ1-1, with D uncertain. Germline V lookup: CDR1 MNHEY, CDR2 SVGAGI. Trimming left V 4 bases short and J 3 bases short, with 6 bases between. The CDR3 runs 12 residues. In DNA form, the CDR3 reads TGTGCCAGCAGTTCCCCTTACACTGAAGCTTTCTTT. This codes for CASSSPYTEAFF.

This clone was seen a few times. The rearrangement links TRBV19 to TRBJ2-5; 9 positions match TRBD1. The CDR3 has 16 amino acids. The ends lost 6 bases at V and 6 bases at J; junction bases unmatched: 14. Germline CDR1 is LNHDA and CDR2 is SQIVND (reference sequence). In nucleotides, the CDR3 is TGTGCCAGTAGCCAAGCCGGGACAGGGAGACTGAAGACCCAGTACTTC. Its protein product is CASSQAGTGRLKTQYF.

V and J are TRBV29-1 and TRBJ1-2; D may be TRBD1 (5 bases). V lost 8 bases to trimming and J lost 1 base, with 17 bases between them. Per the germline V gene, CDR1 is SQVTM and CDR2 is ANQGSEA. The CDR3 has 14 residues. The CDR3 here is CSLRAGGVNYGYTF. The CDR3 DNA reads TGCAGCCTAAGGGCGGGGGGGGTTAACTATGGCTACACCTTC.

The sample holds one count of this clone. V gene TRBV2 combines with J gene TRBJ1-1; 7 bases are a match to TRBD1. V was clipped by 5 bases and J by 6 bases; unmatched bases: 6. The CDR3 is 13 amino acids. CDR1 is SNHLY, CDR2 FYNNEI, per germline. CDR3 region: CASSRQGRAEAFF. The CDR3 DNA is TGTGCCAGCAGTAGACAGGGTAGGGCTGAAGCTTTCTTT.

Here the CDR3 DNA reads TGTGCCAGCAGCACCCAGGGGGCGATTGGCGCTGAAGCTTTCTTT. This sequence encodes CASSTQGAIGAEAFF. The chain joins TRBV9 to TRBJ1-1, with TRBD1 identical over 8 bases. The germline CDR1 and CDR2 sequences are SGDLS and YYNGEE. This CDR3 region has 15 residues. The V gene end was trimmed by 4 bases and the J gene end by 6 bases; junction bases not matched to a gene: 11.